The rows below give T cell receptor beta chains drawn from one sample of a study of blood T cell repertoires in COVID-19. TCRdb's table, derived via immunoSEQ multiplex PCR, lists solely in-frame clones and lacks some. The data show about 230,000 clones, over 70% seen once. The sample comprised peripheral blood. Receptors were obtained from a man aged 35-49 years with active or convalescent COVID-19. The CDR3 runs from the conserved cysteine through the conserved F or W. The D gene is left open where the match is weak. Size tells how often a clone was seen (once, few, many) or the class of an expanded clone, and some rows leave it out.

- | - | TRBJ2-7 | TRBV7-2 | CASSITSLVMYEQYF | TGTGCCAGCAGCATCACTAGCTTAGTTATGTACGAGCAGTACTTC
- | - | TRBJ2-7 | TRBV29-1 | CSVEDSSYEQYF | TGCAGCGTTGAAGATTCCAGCTACGAGCAGTACTTC
- | - | TRBJ1-5 | TRBV6-1 | CASSESGQSNQPQHF | TGTGCCAGCAGTGAATCAGGCCAGAGCAATCAGCCCCAGCATTTT
- | - | TRBJ2-5 | TRBV19 | CASSIGHLQETQYF | TGTGCCAGTAGTATTGGACACCTCCAAGAGACCCAGTACTTC
TRBD2 | - | TRBJ2-2 | TRBV6-2/TRBV6-3 | CASSYPLGLAVTGELFF | TGTGCCAGCAGTTACCCTCTTGGACTAGCCGTCACCGGGGAGCTGTTTTTT
TRBD1 | - | TRBJ2-7 | TRBV5-1 | CASSQGQGGYEQYF | TGCGCCAGCAGCCAGGGACAGGGAGGATACGAGCAGTACTTC
TRBD1 | - | TRBJ1-5 | TRBV18 | CASSPGTGQGIGGQHF | TGTGCCAGCTCACCGGGGACTGGACAGGGAATCGGAGGCCAGCATTTT
- | - | TRBJ2-7 | TRBV29-1 | CSVEVWSGREQYF | TGCAGCGTTGAGGTGTGGTCGGGAAGGGAGCAGTACTTC
- | - | TRBJ2-1 | TRBV7-2 | CASSPRRGTFEQFF | TGTGCCAGCAGCCCCCGCCGGGGTACCTTTGAGCAGTTCTTC
TRBD1 | - | TRBJ2-6 | TRBV20-1 | CSASTGASSGANVLTF | TGCAGTGCTAGTACAGGGGCTTCCTCTGGGGCCAACGTCCTGACTTTC
- | few | TRBJ1-1 | TRBV30 | CAWSVSDMNTEAFF | TGTGCCTGGAGTGTAAGTGACATGAACACTGAAGCTTTCTTT
- | - | TRBJ1-1 | TRBV6-1 | CASSEESGVNTEAFF | TGTGCCAGCAGTGAAGAGTCGGGAGTGAACACTGAAGCTTTCTTT
TRBD2 | - | TRBJ2-3 | TRBV2 | CASKGTSSNISTDTQYF | TGTGCCAGCAAAGGGACTAGCAGTAACATTAGCACAGATACGCAGTATTTT
TRBD1 | - | TRBJ1-2 | TRBV30 | CAWSVQGARGYTF | TGTGCCTGGAGTGTACAGGGGGCTCGGGGCTACACCTTC
- | - | TRBJ1-4 | TRBV19 | CASSTGEKLFF | TGTGCCAGTAGTACCGGGGAAAAACTGTTTTTT
- | once | TRBJ1-2 | TRBV4-1 | CASSQDGDSFYGYTF | TGCGCCAGCAGCCAAGATGGCGACAGCTTCTATGGCTACACCTTC
TRBD1 | once | TRBJ2-7 | TRBV5-6 | CASSGTETYEQYF | TGTGCCAGCTCCGGGACAGAGACCTACGAGCAGTACTTC
TRBD1 | - | TRBJ2-3 | TRBV5-1 | CASSPHSTGAYTDTQYF | TGCGCCAGCAGCCCACATTCGACAGGGGCATACACAGATACGCAGTATTTT
- | - | TRBJ2-5 | TRBV18 | CASSPPGGGPVETQYF | TGTGCCAGCTCTCCCCCCGGAGGGGGCCCCGTAGAGACCCAGTACTTC
TRBD1 | - | TRBJ2-7 | TRBV5-3 | CARRPGTGNPHEQYF | TGTGCCAGAAGACCAGGGACAGGGAACCCCCACGAGCAGTACTTC
- | - | TRBJ1-6 | TRBV7-8 | CASSSGGYNSPLHF | TGTGCCAGCAGCTCCGGCGGGTATAATTCACCCCTCCACTTT
TRBD1 | - | TRBJ1-1 | TRBV4-1 | CASSQDLDRGGTEAFF | TGCGCCAGCAGCCAAGATCTCGACAGGGGGGGCACTGAAGCTTTCTTT
TRBD2 | - | TRBJ2-3 | TRBV11-2 | CASSKESGLVVQYF | TGTGCCAGCAGCAAAGAGTCGGGACTAGTCGTGCAGTATTTT
TRBD2 | - | TRBJ2-1 | TRBV9 | CASSVLAGRNNEQFF | TGTGCCAGCAGCGTCCTAGCGGGGCGAAACAATGAGCAGTTCTTC
- | few | TRBJ1-6 | TRBV11-2 | CASSPRGSGGFTPLHF | TGTGCCAGCAGCCCCCGTGGGAGCGGGGGCTTCACACCCCTCCACTTT
- | - | TRBJ1-1 | TRBV19 | CASSSIAWEPNTEAFF | TGTGCCAGTAGTAGTATTGCTTGGGAGCCTAACACTGAAGCTTTCTTT
TRBD2 | once | TRBJ2-3 | TRBV6-5 | CASSYAQAGVGNTQYF | TGTGCCAGCAGCTACGCTCAAGCGGGAGTCGGCAATACGCAGTATTTT
- | - | TRBJ1-1 | TRBV7-6 | CASSFIMFGSKAFF | TGTGCCAGCAGCTTTATAATGTTCGGGAGTAAGGCTTTCTTT
TRBD2 | - | TRBJ2-5 | TRBV7-2 | CASSSRLAGDPPETQYF | TGTGCCAGCAGCTCAAGACTAGCGGGTGACCCCCCCGAGACCCAGTACTTC
- | few | TRBJ1-5 | TRBV11-2 | CASSLRLNQPQHF | TGTGCCAGCAGCTTGAGGTTGAATCAGCCCCAGCATTTT
TRBD2 | - | TRBJ2-5 | TRBV5-1 | CASSSSGHQETQYF | TGCGCCAGCAGCTCTAGCGGGCACCAAGAGACCCAGTACTTC
- | - | TRBJ1-5 | TRBV7-7 | CASSLAPIQGGGSNQPQHF | TGTGCTAGCAGCTTAGCGCCTATACAAGGGGGGGGTAGCAATCAGCCCCAGCATTTT
- | - | TRBJ1-1 | TRBV9 | CASSAGRGRDTEAFF | TGTGCCAGCAGCGCCGGTAGGGGGAGGGACACTGAAGCTTTCTTT
- | - | TRBJ2-1 | TRBV10-3 | CAISESSREEQFF | TGTGCCATCAGTGAGTCGAGTCGGGAGGAGCAGTTCTTC
TRBD1 | once | TRBJ2-7 | TRBV24-1 | CATSDPDRGEQYF | TGTGCCACCAGTGACCCTGACAGGGGCGAGCAGTACTTC
- | - | TRBJ2-3 | TRBV19 | CASSILMAVPTDTQYF | TGTGCCAGTAGTATACTTATGGCGGTGCCCACAGATACGCAGTATTTT
TRBD2 | - | TRBJ2-1 | TRBV29-1 | CSGGLAGGISYNEQFF | TGCAGCGGAGGACTAGCGGGAGGGATCTCCTACAATGAGCAGTTCTTC
- | - | TRBJ1-1 | TRBV10-3 | CAIRQAPNTEAFF | TGTGCCATCAGACAGGCCCCGAACACTGAAGCTTTCTTT
- | - | TRBJ2-7 | TRBV7-8 | CASSLIGGEQYF | TGTGCCAGCAGCTTGATAGGGGGCGAGCAGTACTTC
- | once | TRBJ2-3 | TRBV6-2/TRBV6-3 | CASSWSGDRSTDTQYF | TGTGCCAGCAGTTGGTCGGGGGACAGAAGCACAGATACGCAGTATTTT
TRBD1 | - | TRBJ1-1 | TRBV6-6 | CASSYSGQGSTEAFF | TGTGCCAGCAGTTACTCCGGACAGGGGAGCACTGAAGCTTTCTTT
TRBD1 | - | TRBJ1-1 | TRBV6-5 | CASSYQGGGIEAFF | TGTGCCAGCAGTTACCAGGGGGGAGGCATTGAAGCTTTCTTT
TRBD1 | - | TRBJ1-4 | TRBV30 | CAWSTGSTEKLFF | TGTGCCTGGTCGACAGGGAGTACTGAAAAACTGTTTTTT
- | - | TRBJ1-1 | TRBV3-1/TRBV3-2 | CASSQVAGNTEAFF | TGTGCCAGCAGCCAAGTGGCGGGTAACACTGAAGCTTTCTTT
- | - | TRBJ2-7 | TRBV2 | CASRTGTHSYEQYF | TGTGCCAGCAGGACAGGGACTCACTCCTACGAGCAGTACTTC
TRBD1 | - | TRBJ1-2 | TRBV19 | CASSSNRGKIYGYTF | TGTGCCAGTAGTAGCAACAGGGGTAAAATCTATGGCTACACCTTC
TRBD1 | few | TRBJ1-2 | TRBV7-8 | CASSLVGTGAANPYGYTF | TGTGCCAGCAGCTTAGTAGGAACAGGGGCCGCGAACCCCTATGGCTACACCTTC
- | few | TRBJ1-1 | TRBV2 | CASRRGRTANTEAFF | TGTGCCAGCAGAAGGGGCCGGACGGCGAACACTGAAGCTTTCTTT
- | - | TRBJ1-1 | TRBV19 | CASSRQAANTEAFF | TGTGCCAGTAGTCGACAGGCGGCTAACACTGAAGCTTTCTTT
- | few | TRBJ2-5 | TRBV29-1 | CSVAPGAGTQYF | TGCAGCGTTGCCCCTGGTGCAGGGACCCAGTACTTC
TRBD1 | - | TRBJ2-1 | TRBV7-9 | CASSSRDSLPWNEQFF | TGTGCCAGCAGCAGCCGGGACAGCCTCCCGTGGAATGAGCAGTTCTTC
TRBD1 | - | TRBJ1-5 | TRBV5-6 | CASSLARGRVVQPQHF | TGTGCCAGCAGCTTGGCCAGGGGGCGGGTTGTTCAGCCCCAGCATTTT
- | few | TRBJ2-5 | TRBV19 | CASGPGLKQTQYF | TGTGCCAGTGGACCGGGACTCAAACAGACCCAGTACTTC
- | once | TRBJ2-3 | TRBV3-1/TRBV3-2 | CASSSLQGFTDTQYF | TGTGCCAGCAGCTCACTACAGGGTTTCACAGATACGCAGTATTTT
- | - | TRBJ2-3 | TRBV7-6 | CASSLGTGSLADTQYF | TGTGCCAGCAGCTTAGGTACAGGATCCTTGGCAGATACGCAGTATTTT
- | - | TRBJ2-1 | TRBV27 | CASSLLGDEQFF | TGTGCCAGCAGTTTACTCGGTGATGAGCAGTTCTTC
- | - | TRBJ1-1 | TRBV7-8 | CASSLSLNYGTEAFF | TGTGCCAGCAGCTTAAGCTTGAATTATGGCACTGAAGCTTTCTTT